The 20 T cell receptor beta chains below come from one sample, sequenced in a study of blood T cell repertoires in COVID-19. The repertoire was sequenced with immunoSEQ multiplex PCR; TCRdb's copy has only in-frame clones and lacks some. Among 120,000 or so clones listed, approximately 79% were seen once. Sequencing was carried out using peripheral blood. Receptors originate from an elderly woman with active or convalescent COVID-19.

V usage is TRBV16 and J usage is TRBJ1-1; D call uncertain. This CDR3 is 14 amino acids long. V gave up 4 bases and J gave up 4 bases, with 13 bases separating them. Per the germline V gene, CDR1 is KGHSY and CDR2 is FQNENV. CDR3 region: CASSPPGGITEAFF. CDR3 in DNA: TGTGCCAGCAGCCCCCCGGGAGGGATCACTGAAGCTTTCTTT. The variable domain in full, completed from reference TRBV16 and TRBJ1-1, reads GEEVAQTPKHLVRGEGQKAKLYCAPIKGHSYVFWYQQVLKNEFKFLISFQNENVFDETGMPKERFSAKCLPNSPCSLEIQATKLEDSAVYFCASSPPGGITEAFFGQGTRLTVV.

V usage is TRBV9 and J usage is TRBJ1-1; D ambiguous. The CDR3 spans 13 residues. The V and J ends lost 4 bases and 4 bases respectively, with 11 bases between them. Germline-derived CDR1 and CDR2 are SGDLS and YYNGEE. CDR3 amino acids: CASSPSPGTEAFF. The CDR3 nucleotides read TGTGCCAGCAGCCCTAGTCCCGGCACTGAAGCTTTCTTT.

The chain joins TRBV28 to TRBJ2-4; D perhaps matches TRBD1 (5 bases). This CDR3 contains 17 residues. Trimming pared 4 bases from V and 3 bases from J, leaving 19 bases between. Germline CDR1 and CDR2: MDHEN and SYDVKM. Here the CDR3 DNA reads TGTGCCAGCAGTTCAGCACTTCGTGGCAGGGACAAAAACATTCAGTACTTC. Its translation is CASSSALRGRDKNIQYF.

CDR3 sequence reads: CATSGQVNQPQHF. The CDR3 nucleotides are TGTGCCACCTCGGGACAGGTAAATCAGCCCCAGCATTTT. The V gene is TRBV2, the J gene TRBJ1-5; 8 bases fit TRBD1. V lost 10 bases and J lost 4; bases outside the gene matches: 6. CDR3 length: 13 residues. CDR1 is SNHLY, CDR2 FYNNEI, per germline.

The gene calls are TRBV2 and TRBJ2-1; possible D gene TRBD1, 7 bases. V lost 8 bases to trimming and J lost 5 bases, with 22 bases between them. CDR3 length: 16 amino acids. CDR1 is SNHLY, CDR2 FYNNEI, per germline. The CDR3 DNA is TGTGCCAGCCCACGGCCCCCCAGGGGGGTGGACAATGAGCAGTTCTTC. Its protein is CASPRPPRGVDNEQFF. The full variable domain, with the rest looked up from reference TRBV2 and TRBJ2-1, is EPEVTQTPSHQVTQMGQEVILRCVPISNHLYFYWYRQILGQKVEFLVSFYNNEISEKSEIFDDQFSVERPDGSNFTLKIRSTKLEDSAMYFCASPRPPRGVDNEQFFGPGTRLTVL.

The gene calls are TRBV10-3 and TRBJ1-5; 7 bases map to TRBD1. CDR1 and CDR2 (germline): ENHRY, SYGVKD. CDR3 length: 14 amino acids. V was clipped by 4 bases and J by 3 bases; unmatched bases: 3. The CDR3: CAISVDRDNQPQHF. Written as DNA, the CDR3 is TGTGCCATCAGTGTAGACAGGGACAATCAGCCCCAGCATTTT.

This sequence joins TRBV28 and TRBJ1-6, with 7 bases matching TRBD1. The CDR3 loop spans 15 amino acids. Germline CDR1 reads MDHEN; CDR2 reads SYDVKM. With V trimmed by 5 bases and J by 7 bases, 8 bases remained unmatched. CDR3: CASSPNRQGNSPLHF. The CDR3 DNA is TGTGCCAGCAGTCCTAACAGACAGGGCAATTCACCCCTCCACTTT. Full variable domain (outside the CDR3, taken from reference TRBV28 and TRBJ1-6): DVKVTQSSRYLVKRTGEKVFLECVQDMDHENMFWYRQDPGLGLRLIYFSYDVKMKEKGDIPEGYSVSREKKERFSLILESASTNQTSMYLCASSPNRQGNSPLHFGNGTRLTVT.

This chain links TRBV5-1 with TRBJ1-2; TRBD1 agrees at 7 bases. Germline trimming cut 4 bases from V and 14 bases from J; bases unmatched to any gene: 8. The CDR3 has 11 amino acids. The germline gives CDR1 SGHRS, CDR2 YFSETQ. The CDR3 DNA follows: TGCGCCAGCAGCGGGGACAGCCCGAAGACCTTC. This sequence encodes CASSGDSPKTF.

The chain carries TRBV5-4 and TRBJ2-5, with a tentative D call TRBD2 (5 bases). Germline V CDR1 and CDR2: SGHNT, YYREEE (reference sequence). CDR3 length equals 14 residues. V lost 2 bases and J lost 5, with 13 bases in between. The CDR3 here is CASSFGRAGETQYF. The CDR3 DNA sequence: TGTGCCAGCAGCTTTGGGCGGGCCGGGGAGACCCAGTACTTC.

The chain has TRBV28 and TRBJ2-7; 7 positions agree with TRBD1. Germline CDR1 reads MDHEN; CDR2 reads SYDVKM. CDR3 length equals 15 residues. Germline trimming cut 4 bases from V and 3 bases from J; bases unmatched to any gene: 9. The CDR3 reads CASSSETGHLYEQYF. The DNA of the CDR3 is TGTGCCAGCAGTTCCGAGACAGGGCATCTCTACGAGCAGTACTTC.

The CDR3 sequence is CASSKLGWAGVNEKLFF. The CDR3 DNA follows: TGTGCCAGCTCGAAGTTAGGATGGGCGGGAGTTAATGAAAAACTGTTTTTT. The chain joins TRBV28 to TRBJ1-4; D unresolved. This CDR3 region has 17 residues. Germline lookup yields CDR1 MDHEN and CDR2 SYDVKM. Trimming stripped 8 bases from V and 4 bases from J, with 23 bases between.

This chain joins TRBV9 and TRBJ2-5; 9 bases match TRBD2. The CDR3 is 16 residues long. V shed 0 bases, J shed 4 bases, and the junction held 7 bases outside the gene matches. From germline, CDR1 is SGDLS and CDR2 YYNGEE. CDR3 residues: CASSVGREGHAETQYF. CDR3 DNA: TGTGCCAGCAGCGTAGGGCGGGAGGGCCATGCAGAGACCCAGTACTTC. Using reference TRBV9 and TRBJ2-5 for the parts outside the CDR3, the full variable domain is DSGVTQTPKHLITATGQRVTLRCSPRSGDLSVYWYQQSLDQGLQFLIQYYNGEERAKGNILERFSAQQFPDLHSELNLSSLELGDSALYFCASSVGREGHAETQYFGPGTRLLVL.

The CDR3 here is CASSLLAGGVTNEQFF. The CDR3 DNA reads as TGCGCCAGCAGCTTGCTAGCGGGAGGGGTCACCAATGAGCAGTTCTTC. This rearrangement joins TRBV5-1 to TRBJ2-1; TRBD2 matches 12 bases. This CDR3 has 16 residues. Germline CDR1 reads SGHRS; CDR2 reads YFSETQ. Germline trimming cut 1 base from V and 6 bases from J; bases unmatched to any gene: 5.

The chain carries TRBV2 and TRBJ2-7; perhaps TRBD2 as D (5 bases). Between the trimmed V and J ends, which lost 8 bases and 3 bases, there was a span of 26 bases. The CDR3 runs to 17 residues. Germline lookup yields CDR1 SNHLY and CDR2 FYNNEI. The CDR3 region has the DNA TGTGCCAGCGGCGATGTACTAAGCGGAGTCCTTTTCTACGAGCAGTACTTC. Its translation is CASGDVLSGVLFYEQYF.

V is TRBV2 and J is TRBJ2-7, with D perhaps matching TRBD1 (6 bases). The CDR3 extends over 13 amino acids. V shed 6 bases and J shed 5 bases, with 14 bases lying between them. The germline CDR1 and CDR2 sequences are SNHLY and FYNNEI. This chain's CDR3 is CASSGTGIHEQYF. CDR3 sequence (DNA): TGTGCCAGCAGCGGCACAGGGATCCACGAGCAGTACTTC.

This rearrangement joins TRBV19 to TRBJ1-6; 9 bases map to TRBD1. The J segment lost 7 bases and the V segment lost 6 bases, leaving 13 bases of the junction unmatched. The CDR3 has 17 amino acids. Germline-derived CDR1 and CDR2 are LNHDA and SQIVND (reference sequence). For the CDR3, the DNA is TGTGCCAGTAGAAGACTTGCGAACAGGGGGCACAATTCACCCCTCCACTTT. This codes for CASRRLANRGHNSPLHF.

The chain links TRBV9 to TRBJ2-1, with 9 bases matching TRBD2. CDR1 and CDR2 (germline): SGDLS, YYNGEE. The CDR3 contains 16 residues. The V gene end was trimmed by 1 base and the J gene end by 2 bases; junction bases not matched to a gene: 4. The CDR3 DNA is TGTGCCAGCAGCGTAAGTCCTAGCGGGGCCTACAATGAGCAGTTCTTC. It specifies CASSVSPSGAYNEQFF.

This clone was found a few times. V usage is TRBV5-1 and J usage is TRBJ1-1; weak D call: TRBD1 (5 bases). This CDR3 spans 13 amino acids. CDR1 is SGHRS, CDR2 YFSETQ, per germline. With 2 bases removed from V and 7 bases from J, the gap between germline ends came to 12 bases. CDR3 protein: CASSLGTGVEAFF. Written as DNA, the CDR3 is TGCGCCAGCAGCTTAGGAACGGGGGTTGAAGCTTTCTTT. The full variable domain, rest sourced from reference TRBV5-1 and TRBJ1-1, is KAGVTQTPRYLIKTRGQQVTLSCSPISGHRSVSWYQQTPGQGLQFLFEYFSETQRNKGNFPGRFSGRQFSNSRSEMNVSTLELGDSALYLCASSLGTGVEAFFGQGTRLTVV.

The CDR3 loop reads CASQGWAYEQYF. The DNA for the CDR3 is TGTGCCAGCCAGGGGTGGGCCTACGAGCAGTACTTC. The gene calls are TRBV7-8 and TRBJ2-7; possible D gene TRBD1, 6 bases. The V end was cut by 8 bases, the J end by 2 bases, with 10 bases between. Germline CDR1 reads SGHVS; CDR2 reads FQNEAQ. CDR3 length: 12 amino acids.

This clone was observed a few times. The chain employs TRBV5-1 and TRBJ2-1; possibly TRBD1 for D (6 bases). V lost 0 bases and J lost 5, with 6 bases in between. The CDR3 runs 13 residues. CDR1 and CDR2 from the germline V gene are SGHRS and YFSETQ. The CDR3 DNA reads TGCGCCAGCAGCTTGGGGGACAACAATGAGCAGTTCTTC. It specifies CASSLGDNNEQFF.